This entry describes one TCR beta chain. The sample originates from a study of blood T cell repertoires in COVID-19. Looking at the study overall: Material from acute and convalescent COVID-19 was sourced from the United States, Italy and Spain.

In the authors' workflow: Reference gene primer amplification yielded estimated nucleated cell counts. Only in-frame clones appear in the TCRdb table, and some are missing; sequencing was by immunoSEQ multiplex PCR. The V and J calls and clone size come from that table; D and trimming were worked out from the DNA. The sample has tens of thousands of clones; roughly 88% are singletons. The TCR comes from a woman of 80 years or more with acute or convalescent COVID-19. Sequencing used peripheral blood.

CDR3 sequence reads: CASSRDRATRETQYF. The CDR3, as DNA: TGTGCCAGCAGCCGGGACAGGGCAACTCGAGAGACCCAGTACTTC. The rearrangement uses TRBV3-1 (or the pseudogene TRBV3-2) and TRBJ2-5, with 9 positions matching TRBD1. Per germline, CDR1 LGHDT and CDR2 YNNKEL (reference sequence). The V segment lost 4 bases and the J segment 4 bases; nucleotides outside the gene matches: 7. The CDR3 is made up of 15 amino acids.